Sequencing of this TCR beta chain was carried out in a study of blood T cell repertoires in COVID-19. Whole-study context: Sources were T cells, B-cell-depleted T cells, or PBMCs; the material itself was cDNA or gDNA.

Authors' processing steps: The authors estimated nucleated cell counts from reference gene primer amplification. Sequenced by immunoSEQ multiplex PCR; TCRdb stores in-frame clones only, minus some. V, J and clone size are taken as reported in that table, and D and trimming were inferred from the DNA itself. The sample includes more than 100,000 clones, 70% to 90% of them seen just once. This TCR was recovered from a man aged 35-49 years with acute or convalescent COVID-19. The specimen was peripheral blood.

DNA of the CDR3: TGCAGCGGAACGACAGGGGTGAGGACTGAAGCTTTCTTT. Translating it yields CSGTTGVRTEAFF. V usage is TRBV29-1 and J usage is TRBJ1-1; 8 nucleotides line up with TRBD1. This CDR3 region has 13 residues. Germline lookup yields CDR1 SQVTM and CDR2 ANQGSEA. V dropped 7 bases and J dropped 5; count of bases not matched to a gene: 9.